This T cell receptor beta chain is drawn from a study of beta chain features in type 1 diabetes. Study-level background: Patients and healthy donors were similar in age, gender and cell yields.

Study-level results: The VDJ junctions of type 1 diabetes patients carried fewer insertions and more deletions.

This clone has a handful of counts. Antigen unknown. The CDR3 totals 16 residues. Germline CDR1 is LGHNA and CDR2 is YNFKEQ. V trimming: 1 base; J trimming: 10 bases; junction bases outside the gene matches: 9. The sequenced template was cDNA made from the entire isolated RNA. Some clones are missing from TCRdb's copy, which holds only in-frame ones; the method was immunoSEQ multiplex PCR. The sample records tens of thousands of clones, around a third being singletons. What was sequenced was stem cell memory CD4+ T cells from blood. The V gene is TRBV4-2, the J gene TRBJ1-6; 8 bases are a match to TRBD1. This sequence was found in a woman between 18 and 29 years old in good health. For the CDR3, the DNA is TGTGCCAGCAGCCAAGTGATCACAGGGGGTGTGTCACCCCTCCACTTT. Protein sequence: CASSQVITGGVSPLHF.